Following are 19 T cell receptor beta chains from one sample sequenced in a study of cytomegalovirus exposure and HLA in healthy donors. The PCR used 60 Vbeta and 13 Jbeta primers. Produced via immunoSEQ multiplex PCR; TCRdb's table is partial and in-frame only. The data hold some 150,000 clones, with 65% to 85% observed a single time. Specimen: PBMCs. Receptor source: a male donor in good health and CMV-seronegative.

In nucleotides, the CDR3 is TGCGGCTCCTCGGGAGGTATGGTAGTAGAAGAGACCCAGTACTTC. Amino acid sequence: CGSSGGMVVEETQYF. The chain couples TRBV5-1 to TRBJ2-5; 7 bases are shared with TRBD2. Germline CDR1 and CDR2: SGHRS and YFSETQ. The length of the CDR3 is 15 residues.

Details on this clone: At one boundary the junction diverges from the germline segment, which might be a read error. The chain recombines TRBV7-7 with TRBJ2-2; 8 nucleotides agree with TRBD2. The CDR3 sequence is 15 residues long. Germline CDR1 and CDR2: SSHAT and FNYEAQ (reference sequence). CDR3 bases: TGTGCTAGCAGCTTACCGGGGGGGACGGCCGGGGAGCTGTTTTTT. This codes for CASSLPGGTAGELFF.

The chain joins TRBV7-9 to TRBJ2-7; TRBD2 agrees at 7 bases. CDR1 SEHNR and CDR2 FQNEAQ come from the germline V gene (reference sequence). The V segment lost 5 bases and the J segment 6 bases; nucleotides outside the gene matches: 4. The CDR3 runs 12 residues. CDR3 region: CASSPPGGEQYF. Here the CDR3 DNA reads TGTGCCAGCAGCCCACCGGGGGGCGAGCAGTACTTC.

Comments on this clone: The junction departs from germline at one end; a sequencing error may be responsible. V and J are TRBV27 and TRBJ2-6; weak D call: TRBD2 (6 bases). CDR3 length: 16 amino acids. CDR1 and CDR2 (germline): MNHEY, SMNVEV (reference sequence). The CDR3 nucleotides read TGTGCCAGCAGTTTAAAGCTAGCGAACGGGGCCAACGGCCTGACTTTC. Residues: CASSLKLANGANGLTF.

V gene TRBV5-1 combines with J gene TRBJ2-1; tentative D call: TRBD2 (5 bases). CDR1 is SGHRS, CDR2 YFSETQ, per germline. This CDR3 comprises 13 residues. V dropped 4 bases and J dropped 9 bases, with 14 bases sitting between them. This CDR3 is CASSPKFGSEQFF. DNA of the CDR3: TGCGCCAGCAGCCCAAAGTTTGGGAGTGAGCAGTTCTTC.

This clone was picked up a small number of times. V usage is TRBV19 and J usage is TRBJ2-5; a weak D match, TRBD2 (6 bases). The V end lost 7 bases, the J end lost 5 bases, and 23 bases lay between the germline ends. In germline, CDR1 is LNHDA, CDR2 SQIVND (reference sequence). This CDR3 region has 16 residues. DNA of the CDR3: TGTGCCAGTAAGGATATAGGAGGGCCTACGGGGGAGACCCAGTACTTC. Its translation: CASKDIGGPTGETQYF.

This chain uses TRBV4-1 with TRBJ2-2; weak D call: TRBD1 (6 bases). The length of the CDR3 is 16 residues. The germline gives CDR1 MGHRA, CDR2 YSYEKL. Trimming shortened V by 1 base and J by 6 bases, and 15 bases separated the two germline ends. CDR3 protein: CASSQAGQGWSGELFF. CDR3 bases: TGCGCCAGCAGCCAAGCCGGTCAGGGGTGGTCCGGGGAGCTGTTTTTT.

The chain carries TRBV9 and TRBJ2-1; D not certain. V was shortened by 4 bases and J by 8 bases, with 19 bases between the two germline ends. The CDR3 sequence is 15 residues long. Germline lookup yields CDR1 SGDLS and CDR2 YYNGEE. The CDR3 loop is CASSKEASSSDEQFF. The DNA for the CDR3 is TGTGCCAGCAGCAAAGAGGCGAGTAGCTCGGATGAGCAGTTCTTC.

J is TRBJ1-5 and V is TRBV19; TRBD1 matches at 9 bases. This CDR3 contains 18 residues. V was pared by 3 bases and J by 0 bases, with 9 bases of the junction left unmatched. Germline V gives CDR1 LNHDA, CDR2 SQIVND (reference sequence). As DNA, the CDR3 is TGTGCCAGTAGTATCAAACAGGGGGCCTACATTAGCAATCAGCCCCAGCATTTT. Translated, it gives CASSIKQGAYISNQPQHF. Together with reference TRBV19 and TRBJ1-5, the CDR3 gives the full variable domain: DGGITQSPKYLFRKEGQNVTLSCEQNLNHDAMYWYRQDPGQGLRLIYYSQIVNDFQKGDIAEGYSVSREKKESFPLTVTSAQKNPTAFYLCASSIKQGAYISNQPQHFGDGTRLSIL.

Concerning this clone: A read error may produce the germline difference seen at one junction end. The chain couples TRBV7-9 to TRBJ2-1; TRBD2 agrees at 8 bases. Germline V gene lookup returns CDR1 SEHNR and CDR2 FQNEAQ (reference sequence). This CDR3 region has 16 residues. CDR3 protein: CSSSLRASGPYNEQFF. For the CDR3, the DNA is TGTTCCAGCAGCTTAAGGGCTAGCGGGCCCTACAATGAGCAGTTCTTC.

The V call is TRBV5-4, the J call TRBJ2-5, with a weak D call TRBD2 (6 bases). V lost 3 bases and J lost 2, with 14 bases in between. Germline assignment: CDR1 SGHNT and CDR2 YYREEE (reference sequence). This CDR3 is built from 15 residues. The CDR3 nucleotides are TGTGCCAGCAGCTCGATAGCGGAGGGTCAAGAGACCCAGTACTTC. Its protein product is CASSSIAEGQETQYF.

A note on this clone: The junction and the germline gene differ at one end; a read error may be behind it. DNA of the CDR3: TGTGCCGGTAGTCTTAGCGGGAGGTATATCTACAATGAGCAGTTCTTC. This encodes CAGSLSGRYIYNEQFF. This chain connects TRBV19 to TRBJ2-1, with TRBD2 matching 10 bases. The CDR3 runs 16 residues. Germline CDR1 is LNHDA and CDR2 is SQIVND (reference sequence). Together with reference TRBV19 and TRBJ2-1, the CDR3 gives the full variable domain: DGGITQSPKYLFRKEGQNVTLSCEQNLNHDAMYWYRQDPGQGLRLIYYSQIVNDFQKGDIAEGYSVSREKKESFPLTVTSAQKNPTAFYLCAGSLSGRYIYNEQFFGPGTRLTVL.

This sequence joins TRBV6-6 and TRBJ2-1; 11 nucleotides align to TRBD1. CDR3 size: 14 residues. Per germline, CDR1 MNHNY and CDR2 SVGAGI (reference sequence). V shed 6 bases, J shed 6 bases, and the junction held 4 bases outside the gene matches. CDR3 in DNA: TGTGCCAGCAGGCCCGGGACAGGGGGCAATGAGCAGTTCTTC. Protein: CASRPGTGGNEQFF.

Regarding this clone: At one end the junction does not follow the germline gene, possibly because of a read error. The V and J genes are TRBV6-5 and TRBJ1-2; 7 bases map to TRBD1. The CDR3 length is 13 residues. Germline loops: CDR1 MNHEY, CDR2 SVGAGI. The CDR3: CASSRGTGVGYAF. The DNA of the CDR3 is TGTGCCAGCAGTAGGGGAACAGGGGTAGGTTACGCCTTC.

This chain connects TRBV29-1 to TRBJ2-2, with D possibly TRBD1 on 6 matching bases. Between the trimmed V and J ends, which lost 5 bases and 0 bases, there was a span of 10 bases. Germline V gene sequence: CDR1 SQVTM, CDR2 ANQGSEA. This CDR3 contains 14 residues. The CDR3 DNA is TGCAGCGTTTCCGGGACACCGAACACCGGGGAGCTGTTTTTT. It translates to CSVSGTPNTGELFF.

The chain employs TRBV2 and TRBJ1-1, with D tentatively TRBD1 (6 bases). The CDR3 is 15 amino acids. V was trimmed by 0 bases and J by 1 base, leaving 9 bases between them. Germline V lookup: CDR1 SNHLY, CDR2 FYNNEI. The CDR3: CASSEADRRNTEAFF. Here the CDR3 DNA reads TGTGCCAGCAGTGAAGCGGACAGACGGAACACTGAAGCTTTCTTT.

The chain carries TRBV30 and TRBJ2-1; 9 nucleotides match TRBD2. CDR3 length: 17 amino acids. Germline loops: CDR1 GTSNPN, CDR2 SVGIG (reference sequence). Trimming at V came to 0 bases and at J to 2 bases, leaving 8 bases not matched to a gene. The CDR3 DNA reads TGTGCCTGGAGTGTTGGCAGCGGGGGGTTTGCCTACAATGAGCAGTTCTTC. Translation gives CAWSVGSGGFAYNEQFF.

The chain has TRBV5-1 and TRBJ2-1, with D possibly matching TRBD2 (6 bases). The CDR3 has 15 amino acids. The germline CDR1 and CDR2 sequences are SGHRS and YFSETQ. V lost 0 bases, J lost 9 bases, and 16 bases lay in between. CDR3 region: CASSLVNSAGREQFF. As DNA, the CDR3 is TGCGCCAGCAGCTTGGTTAACAGTGCGGGGCGTGAGCAGTTCTTC. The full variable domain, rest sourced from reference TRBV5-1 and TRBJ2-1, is KAGVTQTPRYLIKTRGQQVTLSCSPISGHRSVSWYQQTPGQGLQFLFEYFSETQRNKGNFPGRFSGRQFSNSRSEMNVSTLELGDSALYLCASSLVNSAGREQFFGPGTRLTVL.

The CDR3 DNA follows: TGTGCCAGCAGTGAATTAGGAGGGACGTATGGCTACACCTTC. This translates into CASSELGGTYGYTF. The chain couples TRBV6-1 to TRBJ1-2; tentative D call: TRBD1 (5 bases). The CDR3 has 14 amino acids. Germline V gene lookup returns CDR1 MNHNS and CDR2 SASEGT. Trimming took 2 bases from V and 5 from J, leaving 12 bases between them.